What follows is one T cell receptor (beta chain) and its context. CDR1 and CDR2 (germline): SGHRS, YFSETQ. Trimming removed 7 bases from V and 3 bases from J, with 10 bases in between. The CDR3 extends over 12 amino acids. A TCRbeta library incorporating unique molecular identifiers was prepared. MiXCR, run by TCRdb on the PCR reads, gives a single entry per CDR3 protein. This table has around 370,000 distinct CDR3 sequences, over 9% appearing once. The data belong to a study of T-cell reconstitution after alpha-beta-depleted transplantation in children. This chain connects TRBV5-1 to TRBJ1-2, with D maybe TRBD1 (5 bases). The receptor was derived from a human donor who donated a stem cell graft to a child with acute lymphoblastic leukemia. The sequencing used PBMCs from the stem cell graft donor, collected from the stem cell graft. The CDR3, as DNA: TGCGCCAGCGGCCCGGGGGACTATGGCTACACCTTC. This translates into CASGPGDYGYTF. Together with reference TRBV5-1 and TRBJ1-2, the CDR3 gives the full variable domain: KAGVTQTPRYLIKTRGQQVTLSCSPISGHRSVSWYQQTPGQGLQFLFEYFSETQRNKGNFPGRFSGRQFSNSRSEMNVSTLELGDSALYLCASGPGDYGYTFGSGTRLTVV.